This T cell receptor (beta chain) was identified in a study of T cell responses to AZD1222 COVID-19 vaccine. Study outcomes and limitations: Within unmutated variant regions lay the reported targets of nearly half of spike-specific TCRs. After the peak T cell response, and only then, were repertoires sampled.

Profiled with immunoSEQ multiplex PCR; TCRdb holds only in-frame clones, not every one. Of about 120,000 clones listed, 80% to 95% are singletons. With respect to this clone: Its cognate antigen is unknown.

CDR1 and CDR2 from the germline V gene are LGHDT and YNNKEL (reference sequence). CDR3 length: 13 amino acids. V shed 4 bases and J 5 bases; nucleotides not matched to a gene: 4. The sample consisted of peripheral blood, taken on day 0 of AZD1222 vaccination. The chain combines TRBV3-1 (or the pseudogene TRBV3-2) with TRBJ1-1, with 7 bases fitting TRBD1. The receptor comes from an adult in good health. CDR3 DNA: TGTGCCAGCAGCCTTCAACAGGGGACTGAAGCTTTCTTT. Its translation: CASSLQQGTEAFF.